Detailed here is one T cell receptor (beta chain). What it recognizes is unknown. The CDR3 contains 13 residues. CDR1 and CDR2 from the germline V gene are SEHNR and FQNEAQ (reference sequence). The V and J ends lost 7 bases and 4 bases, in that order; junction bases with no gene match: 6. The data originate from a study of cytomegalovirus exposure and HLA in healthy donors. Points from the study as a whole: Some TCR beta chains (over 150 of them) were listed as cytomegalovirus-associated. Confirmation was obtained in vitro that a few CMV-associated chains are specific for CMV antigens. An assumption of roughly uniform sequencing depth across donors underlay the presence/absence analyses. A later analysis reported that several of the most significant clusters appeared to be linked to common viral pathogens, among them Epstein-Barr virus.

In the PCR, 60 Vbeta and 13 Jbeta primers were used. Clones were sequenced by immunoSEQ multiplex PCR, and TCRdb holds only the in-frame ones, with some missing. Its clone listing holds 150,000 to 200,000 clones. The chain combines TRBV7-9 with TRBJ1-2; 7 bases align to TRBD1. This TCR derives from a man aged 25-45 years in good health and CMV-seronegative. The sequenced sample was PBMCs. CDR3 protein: CASTEGQRYGYTF. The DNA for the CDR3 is TGTGCCAGCACCGAGGGACAGCGCTATGGCTACACCTTC.